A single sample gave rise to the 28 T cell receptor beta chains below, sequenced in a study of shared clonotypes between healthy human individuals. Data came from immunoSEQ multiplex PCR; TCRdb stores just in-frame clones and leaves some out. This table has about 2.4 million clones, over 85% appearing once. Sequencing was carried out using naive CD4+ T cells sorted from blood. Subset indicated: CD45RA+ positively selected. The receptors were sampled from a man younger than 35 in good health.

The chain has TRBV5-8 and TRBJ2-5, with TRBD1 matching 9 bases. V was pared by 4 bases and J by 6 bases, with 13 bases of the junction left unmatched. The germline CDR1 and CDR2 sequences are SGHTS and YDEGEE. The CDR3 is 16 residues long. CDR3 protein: CASSAYAGTGLKTQYF. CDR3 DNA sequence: TGTGCCAGCAGCGCCTATGCCGGGACAGGGCTGAAGACCCAGTACTTC.

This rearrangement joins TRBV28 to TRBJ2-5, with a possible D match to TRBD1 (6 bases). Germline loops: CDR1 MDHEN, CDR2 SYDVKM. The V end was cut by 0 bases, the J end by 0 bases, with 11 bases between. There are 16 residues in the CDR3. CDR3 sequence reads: CASSLWARGHQETQYF. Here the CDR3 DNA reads TGTGCCAGCAGTTTATGGGCCAGGGGTCACCAAGAGACCCAGTACTTC.

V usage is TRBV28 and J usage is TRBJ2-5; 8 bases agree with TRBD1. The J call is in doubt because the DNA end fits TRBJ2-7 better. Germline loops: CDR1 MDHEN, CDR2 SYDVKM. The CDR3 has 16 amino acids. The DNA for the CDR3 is TGTGCCAGCAGTTTATTTCTAGGACAGGGACCCTACGAGCAGTACTTC. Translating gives CASSLFLGQGPYEQYF.

As DNA, the CDR3 is TGTGCCAGCAGCATAGGGGGAAGCGGTAATTCACCCCTCCACTTT. Protein sequence: CASSIGGSGNSPLHF. This chain links TRBV5-4 with TRBJ1-6; tentatively, D is TRBD1 (6 bases). The V gene's germline CDR1 is SGHNT and CDR2 YYREEE (reference sequence). CDR3 length equals 15 residues. Trimming left V 4 bases short and J 6 bases short, with 14 bases between.

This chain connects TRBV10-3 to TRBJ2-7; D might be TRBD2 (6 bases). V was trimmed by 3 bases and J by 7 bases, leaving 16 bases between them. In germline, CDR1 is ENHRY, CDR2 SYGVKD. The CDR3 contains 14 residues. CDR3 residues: CAISDGLAMGEQYF. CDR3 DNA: TGTGCCATCAGTGATGGGCTAGCGATGGGGGAGCAGTACTTC.

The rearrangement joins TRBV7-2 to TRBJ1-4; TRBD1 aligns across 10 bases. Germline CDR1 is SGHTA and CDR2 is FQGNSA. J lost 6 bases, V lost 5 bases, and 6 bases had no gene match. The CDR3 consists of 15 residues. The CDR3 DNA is TGTGCCAGCAGCCCCTCGGGACAGGGGCATGAAAAACTGTTTTTT. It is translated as CASSPSGQGHEKLFF.

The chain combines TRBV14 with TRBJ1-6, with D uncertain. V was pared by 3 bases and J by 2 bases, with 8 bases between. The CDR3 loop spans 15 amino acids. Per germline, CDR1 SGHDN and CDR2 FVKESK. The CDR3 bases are TGTGCCAGCAGCCAGGGCATAGCCTATAATTCACCCCTCCACTTT. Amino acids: CASSQGIAYNSPLHF.

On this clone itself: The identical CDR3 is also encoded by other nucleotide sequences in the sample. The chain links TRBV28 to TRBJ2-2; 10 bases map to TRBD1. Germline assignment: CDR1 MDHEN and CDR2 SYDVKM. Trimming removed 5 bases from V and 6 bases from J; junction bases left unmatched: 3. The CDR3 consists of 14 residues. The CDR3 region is CASSGTGVSGELFF. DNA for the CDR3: TGTGCCAGCAGTGGGACAGGGGTCTCCGGGGAGCTGTTTTTT.

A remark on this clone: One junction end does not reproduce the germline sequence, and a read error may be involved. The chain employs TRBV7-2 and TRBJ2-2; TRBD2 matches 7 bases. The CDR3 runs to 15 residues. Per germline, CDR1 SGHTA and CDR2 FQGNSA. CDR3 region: CASSPYGGNPGELFF. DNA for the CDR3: TGTGCCAGCAGTCCCTACGGGGGGAACCCCGGGGAGCTGTTTTTT.

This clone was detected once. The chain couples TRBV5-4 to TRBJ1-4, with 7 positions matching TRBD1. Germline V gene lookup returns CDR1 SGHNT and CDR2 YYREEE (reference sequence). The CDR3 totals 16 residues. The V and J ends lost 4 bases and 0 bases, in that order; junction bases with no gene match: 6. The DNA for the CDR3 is TGTGCCAGCAGCCGGACAGGATTTGCAACTAATGAAAAACTGTTTTTT. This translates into CASSRTGFATNEKLFF.

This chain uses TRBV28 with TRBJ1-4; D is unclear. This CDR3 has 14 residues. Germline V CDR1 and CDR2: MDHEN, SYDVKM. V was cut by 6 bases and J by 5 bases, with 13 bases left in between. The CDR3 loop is CASRRRPRNEKLFF. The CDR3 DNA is TGTGCCAGCAGACGACGGCCTAGAAATGAAAAACTGTTTTTT.

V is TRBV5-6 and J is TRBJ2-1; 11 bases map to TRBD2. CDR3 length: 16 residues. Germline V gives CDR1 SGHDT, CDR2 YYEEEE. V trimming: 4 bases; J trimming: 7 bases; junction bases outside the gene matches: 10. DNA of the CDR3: TGTGCCAGCAGCCTACTTAGCGGGGGGGCTATTAATGAGCAGTTCTTC. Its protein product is CASSLLSGGAINEQFF.

CDR3 region: CASSVPGQVGETQYF. The CDR3 nucleotides read TGTGCCAGTAGCGTCCCGGGACAGGTCGGAGAGACCCAGTACTTC. V gene TRBV19 combines with J gene TRBJ2-5; 8 nucleotides line up with TRBD1. J gave up 4 bases and V 6 bases, and 10 bases lay outside the gene matches. Germline V gene lookup returns CDR1 LNHDA and CDR2 SQIVND (reference sequence). The CDR3 extends over 15 amino acids.

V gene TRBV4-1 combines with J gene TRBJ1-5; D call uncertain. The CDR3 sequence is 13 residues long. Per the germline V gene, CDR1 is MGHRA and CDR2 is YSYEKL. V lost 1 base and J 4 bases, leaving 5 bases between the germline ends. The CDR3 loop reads CASSQVPNQPQHF. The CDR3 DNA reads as TGCGCCAGCAGCCAAGTACCGAATCAGCCCCAGCATTTT.

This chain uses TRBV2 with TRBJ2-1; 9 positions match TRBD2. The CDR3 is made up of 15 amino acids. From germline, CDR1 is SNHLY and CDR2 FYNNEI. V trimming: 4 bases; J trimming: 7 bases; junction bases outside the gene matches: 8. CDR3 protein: CASSVGGGANNEQFF. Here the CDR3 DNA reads TGTGCCAGCAGTGTGGGCGGGGGGGCTAATAATGAGCAGTTCTTC.

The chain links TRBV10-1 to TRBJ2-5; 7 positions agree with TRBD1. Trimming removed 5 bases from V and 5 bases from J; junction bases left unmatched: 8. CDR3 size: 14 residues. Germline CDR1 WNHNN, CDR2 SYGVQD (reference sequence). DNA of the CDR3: TGCGCCAGCAGTCGCGACAGGGCTGGCGAGACCCAGTACTTC. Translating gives CASSRDRAGETQYF.

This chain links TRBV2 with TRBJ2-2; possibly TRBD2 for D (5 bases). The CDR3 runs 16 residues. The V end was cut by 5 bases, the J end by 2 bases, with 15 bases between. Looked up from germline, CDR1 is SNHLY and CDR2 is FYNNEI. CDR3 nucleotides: TGTGCCAGCAGTCCGCGGACTTGGACCAACACCGGGGAGCTGTTTTTT. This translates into CASSPRTWTNTGELFF.

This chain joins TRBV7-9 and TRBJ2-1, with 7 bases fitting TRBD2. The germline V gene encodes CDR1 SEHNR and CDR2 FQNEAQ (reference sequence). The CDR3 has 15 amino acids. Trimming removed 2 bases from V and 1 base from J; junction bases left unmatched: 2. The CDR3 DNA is TGTGCCAGCAGCTTAACAGCGGGGTCCTACAATGAGCAGTTCTTC. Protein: CASSLTAGSYNEQFF.

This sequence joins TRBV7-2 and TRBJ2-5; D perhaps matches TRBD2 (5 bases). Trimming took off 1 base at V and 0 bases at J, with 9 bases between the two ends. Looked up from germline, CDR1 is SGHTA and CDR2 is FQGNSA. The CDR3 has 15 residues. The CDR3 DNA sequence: TGTGCCAGCAGCTTAGGATCCGGGAACCAAGAGACCCAGTACTTC. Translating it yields CASSLGSGNQETQYF.

CDR3 sequence reads: CASTRGTTYEQYF. Written as DNA, the CDR3 is TGTGCCAGCACTCGCGGGACTACCTACGAGCAGTACTTC. V usage is TRBV6-5 and J usage is TRBJ2-5; 7 nucleotides line up with TRBD2. The DNA matches TRBJ2-7 better at its end, which makes the J call doubtful. Germline loops: CDR1 MNHEY, CDR2 SVGAGI. There are 13 residues in the CDR3.

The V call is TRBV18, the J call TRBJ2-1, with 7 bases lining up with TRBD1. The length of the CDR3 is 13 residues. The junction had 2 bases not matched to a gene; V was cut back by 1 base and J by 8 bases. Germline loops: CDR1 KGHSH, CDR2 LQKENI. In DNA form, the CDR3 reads TGTGCCAGCTCACCACAACAGGGGTATGAGCAGTTCTTC. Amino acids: CASSPQQGYEQFF. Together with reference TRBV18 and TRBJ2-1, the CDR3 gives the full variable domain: NAGVMQNPRHLVRRRGQEARLRCSPMKGHSHVYWYRQLPEEGLKFMVYLQKENIIDESGMPKERFSAEFPKEGPSILRIQQVVRGDSAAYFCASSPQQGYEQFFGPGTRLTVL.

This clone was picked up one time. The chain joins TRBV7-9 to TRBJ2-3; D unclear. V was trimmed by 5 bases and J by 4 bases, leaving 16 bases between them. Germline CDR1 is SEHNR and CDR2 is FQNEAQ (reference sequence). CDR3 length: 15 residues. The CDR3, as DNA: TGTGCCAGCAGCCAAAGCGTCTTAGGAGCAGATACGCAGTATTTT. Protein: CASSQSVLGADTQYF.

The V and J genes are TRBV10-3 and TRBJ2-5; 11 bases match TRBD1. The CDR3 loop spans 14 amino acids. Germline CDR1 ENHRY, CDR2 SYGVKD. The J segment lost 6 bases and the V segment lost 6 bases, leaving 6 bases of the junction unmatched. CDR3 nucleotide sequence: TGTGCCATCAGCGCGGGACAGGGGGTAAAGACCCAGTACTTC. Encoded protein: CAISAGQGVKTQYF.

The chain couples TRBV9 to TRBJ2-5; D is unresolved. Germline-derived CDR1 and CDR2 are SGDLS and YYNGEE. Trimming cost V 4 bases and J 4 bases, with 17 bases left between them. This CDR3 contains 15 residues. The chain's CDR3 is CASSTRSGWGETQYF. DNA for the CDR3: TGTGCCAGCAGCACCCGCTCTGGCTGGGGAGAGACCCAGTACTTC.

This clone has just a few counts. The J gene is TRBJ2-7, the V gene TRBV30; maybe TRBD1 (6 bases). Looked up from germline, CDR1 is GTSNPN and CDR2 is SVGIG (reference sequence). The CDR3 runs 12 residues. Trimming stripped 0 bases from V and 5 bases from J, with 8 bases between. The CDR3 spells CAWSVQGHEQYF. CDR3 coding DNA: TGTGCCTGGAGTGTACAGGGTCACGAGCAGTACTTC.

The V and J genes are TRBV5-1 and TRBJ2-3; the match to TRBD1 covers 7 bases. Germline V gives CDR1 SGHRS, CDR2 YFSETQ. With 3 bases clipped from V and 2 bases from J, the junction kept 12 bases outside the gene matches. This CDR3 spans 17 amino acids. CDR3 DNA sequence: TGCGCCAGCAGCTCCTTCCCGACAGGGAAAACCACAGATACGCAGTATTTT. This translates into CASSSFPTGKTTDTQYF. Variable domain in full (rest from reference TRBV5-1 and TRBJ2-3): KAGVTQTPRYLIKTRGQQVTLSCSPISGHRSVSWYQQTPGQGLQFLFEYFSETQRNKGNFPGRFSGRQFSNSRSEMNVSTLELGDSALYLCASSSFPTGKTTDTQYFGPGTRLTVL.

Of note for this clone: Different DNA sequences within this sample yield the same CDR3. The CDR3 bases are TGCGCCAGCAGCCAAGGGGACAGGGACCAAGAGACCCAGTACTTC. This codes for CASSQGDRDQETQYF. This rearrangement joins TRBV4-1 to TRBJ2-5; 9 bases line up with TRBD1. Germline-derived CDR1 and CDR2 are MGHRA and YSYEKL. After removal of 1 base from V and 0 bases from J, the junction contained 0 bases not matched to a gene. The CDR3 is 15 residues long.

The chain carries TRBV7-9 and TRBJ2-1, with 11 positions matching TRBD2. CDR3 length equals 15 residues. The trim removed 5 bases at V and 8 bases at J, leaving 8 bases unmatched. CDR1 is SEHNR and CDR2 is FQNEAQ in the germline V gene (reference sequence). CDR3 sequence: CASSRTSGSGDEQFF. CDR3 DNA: TGTGCCAGCAGCCGAACTAGCGGGAGTGGGGATGAGCAGTTCTTC.